This T cell receptor (beta chain) was recovered during a study of OX40 agonist ivuxolimab in advanced cancers. Study-wide findings and caveats: Those patients achieving a partial response at 0.1-3.0 mg/kg showed among the lowest clonal expansion.

Generated by immunoSEQ multiplex PCR, the TCRdb table keeps only in-frame clones and is missing some. The profile shows roughly 56,000 clones, 84% of them singletons. Worth noting for this clone: Its antigen is not known.

V was clipped by 2 bases and J by 8 bases, with 14 bases between them. Germline V gene lookup returns CDR1 MNHNS and CDR2 SASEGT. This CDR3 spans 14 amino acids. The receptor comes from an adult with an advanced solid tumor such as melanoma, head and neck, liver or kidney cancer. The chain employs TRBV6-1 and TRBJ2-3, with D perhaps matching TRBD2 (7 bases). This specimen was CD4+ or CD8+ T cells sorted from blood, taken in a trial of the OX40 agonist ivuxolimab. CDR3 loop: CASSESRAGATQYF. The CDR3, as DNA: TGTGCCAGCAGTGAAAGTAGGGCGGGGGCTACGCAGTATTTT.